The present TCR beta chain was sequenced within a study of CXCR3-negative and CXCR3-positive naive CD8 T cells. Study-wide results and limits: CXCR3-positive naive cells carried more hydrophobic TRB CDR3s than CXCR3-negative ones. Both naive subsets showed comparably high diversity, and memory CD8+ cells showed much lower diversity. CXCR3 expression partially decreased after cryopreservation; most assays used fresh PBMCs.

The CD45RO-CCR7+CD27+CD95- phenotype denoted naive CD8+ T cells. On this clonotype: The antigen remains unidentified.

The authors prepared UMI-labeled TRB cDNA libraries by 5' RACE. Reanalyzing the 5' RACE reads, TCRdb keeps one entry per CDR3 protein, without DNA. The sample yields tens of thousands of distinct CDR3 sequences, of which the top ten take up approximately 0.5%. The TCR originated in a human donor in good health. Some clones in this sample may be carry-over from other donors' samples. The sample comprised naive CXCR3+ CD8+ T cells from blood. Subset defined: CD45RO-CCR7+CD27+CD95- naive CD8+ T cells expressing CXCR3 (TNR3+).

CDR3 in amino acids: CASSFRTAYNEQFF. V and J are TRBV19 and TRBJ2-1; TCRdb outputs TRBD1, but without DNA this stays unchecked. Germline CDR1 reads LNHDA; CDR2 reads SQIVND (reference sequence). The CDR3 has 14 residues.